Each of the 18 T cell receptor beta chains below was sequenced from the same sample in a study of blood T cell repertoires in COVID-19. Only in-frame clones appear in the TCRdb table, and some are missing; sequencing was by immunoSEQ multiplex PCR. In the table there are about 220,000 clones, roughly four fifths of which are singletons. Sample: peripheral blood. These TCRs come from a woman in her seventies with COVID-19, enrolled during active disease.

The CDR3 region has the DNA TGTGCCAGCACTCGGCTCGGGGATGGAGAGACCCAGTACTTC. Its protein product is CASTRLGDGETQYF. The chain has TRBV27 and TRBJ2-5, with D perhaps TRBD2 (5 bases). V shed 7 bases and J shed 4 bases, with 16 bases lying between them. The CDR3 extends over 14 amino acids. Per the germline V gene, CDR1 is MNHEY and CDR2 is SMNVEV (reference sequence).

This rearrangement joins TRBV7-9 to TRBJ1-5; D uncertain. The CDR3 is made up of 14 amino acids. CDR1 is SEHNR and CDR2 is FQNEAQ in the germline V gene (reference sequence). Between the trimmed V and J ends, which lost 4 bases and 0 bases, there was a span of 7 bases. The chain's CDR3 is CASSSRGSNQPQHF. The CDR3 region has the DNA TGTGCCAGCAGCTCGAGAGGTAGCAATCAGCCCCAGCATTTT. The entire variable domain, with the rest obtained from reference TRBV7-9 and TRBJ1-5, is as follows: DTGVSQNPRHKITKRGQNVTFRCDPISEHNRLYWYRQTLGQGPEFLTYFQNEAQLEKSRLLSDRFSAERPKGSFSTLEIQRTEQGDSAMYLCASSSRGSNQPQHFGDGTRLSIL.

The chain joins TRBV27 to TRBJ2-5, with D unclear. Trimming left V 1 base short and J 2 bases short, with 8 bases between. This CDR3 is built from 14 residues. CDR1 MNHEY and CDR2 SMNVEV come from the germline V gene (reference sequence). The CDR3 here is CASSLWPSQETQYF. The CDR3 DNA sequence: TGTGCCAGCAGTTTATGGCCCTCACAAGAGACCCAGTACTTC.

This clone was detected only a few times. The V call is TRBV28, the J call TRBJ2-7; TRBD2 aligns across 10 bases. CDR1 MDHEN and CDR2 SYDVKM come from the germline V gene. J was trimmed by 2 bases and V by 1 base; bases with no gene match: 5. This CDR3 region has 16 residues. The CDR3 bases are TGTGCCAGCAGTTTATATCTAGCGGGAGAAACCTACGAGCAGTACTTC. Translating gives CASSLYLAGETYEQYF.

The chain employs TRBV7-2 and TRBJ2-7; TRBD1 agrees at 8 bases. The length of the CDR3 is 15 residues. V shed 5 bases, J shed 2 bases, and the junction held 8 bases outside the gene matches. Per the germline V gene, CDR1 is SGHTA and CDR2 is FQGNSA. The CDR3 here is CASSPRDRITYEQYF. CDR3 DNA: TGTGCCAGCAGCCCCCGGGACAGGATCACCTACGAGCAGTACTTC.

The chain recombines TRBV10-2 with TRBJ2-5; D is possibly TRBD2 (7 bases). V was cut by 8 bases and J by 4 bases, with 17 bases left in between. CDR1 and CDR2 from the germline V gene are WSHSY and SAAADI. CDR3 length: 14 residues. The CDR3 DNA is TGCGCCAGCCGGGGAGGGGGTCTAATAGAGACCCAGTACTTC. This translates into CASRGGGLIETQYF.

V gene TRBV19 combines with J gene TRBJ2-2, with 13 bases identical to TRBD2. This CDR3 region has 17 residues. The V and J ends lost 5 bases and 2 bases, in that order; junction bases with no gene match: 5. Germline V gene data show CDR1 as LNHDA and CDR2 as SQIVND (reference sequence). CDR3 sequence: CASSPGLAGVNTGELFF. In nucleotides, the CDR3 is TGTGCCAGTAGTCCCGGACTAGCGGGAGTCAACACCGGGGAGCTGTTTTTT.

The rearrangement links TRBV30 to TRBJ1-4; D perhaps matches TRBD1 (6 bases). This CDR3 is 15 amino acids long. V lost 8 bases, J lost 7 bases, and 23 bases lay in between. Germline V lookup: CDR1 GTSNPN, CDR2 SVGIG (reference sequence). CDR3 in DNA: TGTGCCGGAAAAGGAGCTGGGACATTGGGTGAAAAACTGTTTTTT. Its translation is CAGKGAGTLGEKLFF.

V and J are TRBV11-3 and TRBJ2-1; the match to TRBD2 covers 9 bases. The CDR3 sequence is 19 residues long. Looked up from germline, CDR1 is SGHNT and CDR2 is YENEEA. V shed 0 bases, J shed 4 bases, and the junction held 13 bases outside the gene matches. The CDR3 DNA sequence: TGTGCCAGCAGCTTAGATACGGCCGCGGGAGGGAGGGGGTACAATGAGCAGTTCTTC. Amino acids: CASSLDTAAGGRGYNEQFF.

The chain is built from TRBV20-1 and TRBJ2-1, with 11 bases lining up with TRBD1. The CDR3 extends over 11 amino acids. Germline CDR1 reads DFQATT; CDR2 reads SNEGSKA (reference sequence). CDR3 residues: CRGTGGNEQFF. The CDR3 DNA reads as TGCAGGGGGACAGGGGGCAATGAGCAGTTCTTC.

The chain uses TRBV27 and TRBJ2-1; a weak D match, TRBD2 (6 bases). The V and J ends lost 3 bases and 7 bases respectively, with 19 bases between them. The length of the CDR3 is 16 residues. Germline V gene data show CDR1 as MNHEY and CDR2 as SMNVEV (reference sequence). The CDR3 DNA sequence: TGTGCCAGCAGTTTCTTCTCGGGAGTATCACCGAATGAGCAGTTCTTC. Amino acid sequence: CASSFFSGVSPNEQFF.

The chain employs TRBV10-3 and TRBJ1-6, with TRBD1 matching 11 bases. Trimming removed 3 bases from V and 7 bases from J; junction bases left unmatched: 8. Germline CDR1 reads ENHRY; CDR2 reads SYGVKD. This CDR3 has 17 residues. For the CDR3, the DNA is TGTGCCATCAGTGATGGGGACAGGGGGTCGGTGAATTCACCCCTCCACTTT. Protein: CAISDGDRGSVNSPLHF.

This chain connects TRBV5-1 to TRBJ2-7; 12 bases line up with TRBD1. The CDR3 covers 15 residues. V was clipped by 9 bases and J by 5 bases; unmatched bases: 12. CDR1 is SGHRS and CDR2 is YFSETQ in the germline V gene. The CDR3: CATEVRDRGQNEQYF. Here the CDR3 DNA reads TGCGCCACCGAGGTCCGGGACAGGGGGCAAAACGAGCAGTACTTC.

This chain connects TRBV7-3 to TRBJ2-5; 11 nucleotides match TRBD2. Germline values: CDR1 SGHTA, CDR2 FQGTGA. The CDR3 totals 16 residues. Unmatched junction bases numbered 3, after V lost 2 bases and J lost 1 base. This chain's CDR3 is CASSLAGTSGQETQYF. CDR3 DNA: TGTGCCAGCAGCTTAGCCGGGACTAGCGGCCAAGAGACCCAGTACTTC.

The rearrangement joins TRBV5-1 to TRBJ2-1; TRBD2 matches 7 bases. The CDR3 covers 15 residues. After removal of 5 bases from V and 0 bases from J, the junction contained 5 bases not matched to a gene. Germline V gene lookup returns CDR1 SGHRS and CDR2 YFSETQ. Written as DNA, the CDR3 is TGCGCCAGCAGTTTAGCGGGTAGCTCCTACAATGAGCAGTTCTTC. Encoded protein: CASSLAGSSYNEQFF.

The chain uses TRBV6-1 and TRBJ1-5, with TRBD1 as a possible D gene (6 bases). This CDR3 spans 16 amino acids. The V gene's germline CDR1 is MNHNS and CDR2 SASEGT. With 2 bases removed from V and 3 bases from J, the gap between germline ends came to 14 bases. In nucleotides, the CDR3 is TGTGCCAGCAGTGAATTCGTACAGGGCTTCAATCAGCCCCAGCATTTT. Residues: CASSEFVQGFNQPQHF.

This chain connects TRBV4-3 to TRBJ1-2; D possibly corresponds to TRBD1 (5 bases). Germline loops: CDR1 LGHNA, CDR2 YSLEER. This CDR3 is built from 14 residues. The V end was cut by 0 bases, the J end by 4 bases, with 9 bases between. CDR3 residues: CASSQDGGSYGYTF. The CDR3, as DNA: TGCGCCAGCAGCCAAGACGGGGGTAGCTATGGCTACACCTTC.

The rearrangement joins TRBV7-3 to TRBJ1-3, with D unresolved. Germline V CDR1 and CDR2: SGHTA, FQGTGA. V was trimmed by 5 bases and J by 2 bases, leaving 13 bases between them. The CDR3 length is 15 residues. The CDR3 DNA is TGTGCCAGCAGCCCACGGAGCGGGCCTGGAAACACCATATATTTT. Protein product: CASSPRSGPGNTIYF.